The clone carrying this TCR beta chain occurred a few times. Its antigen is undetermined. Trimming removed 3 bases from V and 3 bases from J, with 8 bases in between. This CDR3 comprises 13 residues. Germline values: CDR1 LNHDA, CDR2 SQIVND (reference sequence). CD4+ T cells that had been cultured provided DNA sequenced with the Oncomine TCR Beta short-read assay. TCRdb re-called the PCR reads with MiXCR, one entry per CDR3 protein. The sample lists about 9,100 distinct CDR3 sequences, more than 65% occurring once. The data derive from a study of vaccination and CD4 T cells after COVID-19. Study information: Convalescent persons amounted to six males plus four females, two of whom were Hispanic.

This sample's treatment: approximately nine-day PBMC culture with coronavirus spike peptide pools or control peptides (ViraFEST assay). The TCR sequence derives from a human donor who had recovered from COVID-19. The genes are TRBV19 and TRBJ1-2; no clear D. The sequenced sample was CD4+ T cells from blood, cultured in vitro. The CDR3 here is CASSIKDYYGYTF. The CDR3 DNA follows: TGTGCCAGTAGTATCAAGGATTACTATGGCTACACCTTC.